There are a few counts of the clone carrying this T cell receptor beta chain. Its antigen remains unidentified. The record originates from a study of response to subunit inactivated influenza vaccine. TCRdb used MiXCR to reprocess the RT-PCR reads, holding one entry per CDR3 protein. The sample includes hundreds of thousands of distinct CDR3 sequences, less than 20% of them seen just once. V dropped 4 bases and J dropped 7 bases, with 20 bases sitting between them. The CDR3 is made up of 15 amino acids. Germline V gene data show CDR1 as SGDLS and CDR2 as YYNGEE. Study outcomes and limitations: Only a handful of new T cells, the authors suggested, are recruited with each seasonal influenza vaccination.

This sequence was found in a middle-aged man who received an inactivated influenza vaccine. The sequences come from PBMCs from blood, collected around 5 days after vaccination. V usage is TRBV9 and J usage is TRBJ2-5; possible D gene TRBD2, 6 bases. The CDR3 DNA is TGTGCCAGCAGCCCCCGACTAGTTCGGATAGTGACCCAGTACTTC. It specifies CASSPRLVRIVTQYF.